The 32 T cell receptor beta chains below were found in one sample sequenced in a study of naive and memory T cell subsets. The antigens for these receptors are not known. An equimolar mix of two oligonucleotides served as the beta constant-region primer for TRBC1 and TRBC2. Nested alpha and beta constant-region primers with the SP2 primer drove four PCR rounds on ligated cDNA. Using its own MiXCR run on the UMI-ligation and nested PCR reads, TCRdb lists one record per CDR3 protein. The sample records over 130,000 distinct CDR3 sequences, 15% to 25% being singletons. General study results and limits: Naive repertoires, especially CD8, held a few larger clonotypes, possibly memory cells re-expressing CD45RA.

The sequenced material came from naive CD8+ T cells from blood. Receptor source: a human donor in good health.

The CDR3 DNA sequence: TGTGCCAGCAGCCGGACAGGGGAGACCCAGTACTTC. It yields the protein CASSRTGETQYF. This sequence joins TRBV12-3 or TRBV12-4 and TRBJ2-5; 8 bases align to TRBD1. The CDR3 is 12 amino acids. V shed 6 bases, J shed 5 bases, and the junction held 2 bases outside the gene matches.

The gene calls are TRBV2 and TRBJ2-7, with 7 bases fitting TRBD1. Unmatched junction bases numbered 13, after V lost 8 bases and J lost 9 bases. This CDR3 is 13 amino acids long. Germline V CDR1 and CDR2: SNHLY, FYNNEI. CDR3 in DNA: TGTGCCAGCGGGGAAAGACAGGGTTGGGTGCAGTACTTC. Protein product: CASGERQGWVQYF.

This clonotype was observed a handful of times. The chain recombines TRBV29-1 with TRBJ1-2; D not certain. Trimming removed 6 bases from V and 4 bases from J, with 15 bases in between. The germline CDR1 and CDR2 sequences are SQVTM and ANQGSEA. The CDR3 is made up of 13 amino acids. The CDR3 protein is CSVDSGNFYGYTF. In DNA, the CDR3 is TGCAGCGTCGACTCCGGGAACTTCTATGGCTACACCTTC. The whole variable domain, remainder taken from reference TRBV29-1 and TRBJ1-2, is SAVISQKPSRDICQRGTSLTIQCQVDSQVTMMFWYRQQPGQSLTLIATANQGSEATYESGFVIDKFPISRPNLTFSTLTVSNMSPEDSSIYLCSVDSGNFYGYTFGSGTRLTVV.

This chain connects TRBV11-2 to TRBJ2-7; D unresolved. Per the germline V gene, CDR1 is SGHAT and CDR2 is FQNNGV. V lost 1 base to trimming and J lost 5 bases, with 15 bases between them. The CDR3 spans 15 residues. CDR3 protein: CASSLVFGSEHEQYF. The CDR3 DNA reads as TGTGCCAGCAGCTTAGTTTTCGGGTCTGAGCACGAGCAGTACTTC.

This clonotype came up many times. This chain's CDR3 is CASRRVIYEQYF. CDR3 coding DNA: TGTGCCAGTAGAAGGGTTATATACGAGCAGTACTTC. This chain connects TRBV19 to TRBJ2-7; no definite D call. This CDR3 has 12 amino acids. Germline CDR1 LNHDA, CDR2 SQIVND (reference sequence). V was pared by 6 bases and J by 4 bases, with 10 bases between.

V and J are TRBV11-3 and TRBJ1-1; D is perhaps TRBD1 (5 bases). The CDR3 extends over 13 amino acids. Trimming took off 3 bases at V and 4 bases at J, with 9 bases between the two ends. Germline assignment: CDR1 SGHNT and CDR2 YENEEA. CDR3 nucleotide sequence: TGTGCCAGCAGCTTCGACAGACTCACTGAAGCTTTCTTT. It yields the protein CASSFDRLTEAFF.

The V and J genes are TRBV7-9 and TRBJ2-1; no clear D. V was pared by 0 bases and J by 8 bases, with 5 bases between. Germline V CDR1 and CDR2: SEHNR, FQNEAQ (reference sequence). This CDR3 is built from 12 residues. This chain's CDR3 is CASSLAGHEQFF. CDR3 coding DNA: TGTGCCAGCAGCTTAGCCGGCCATGAGCAGTTCTTC. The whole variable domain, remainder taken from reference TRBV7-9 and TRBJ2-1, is DTGVSQNPRHKITKRGQNVTFRCDPISEHNRLYWYRQTLGQGPEFLTYFQNEAQLEKSRLLSDRFSAERPKGSFSTLEIQRTEQGDSAMYLCASSLAGHEQFFGPGTRLTVL.

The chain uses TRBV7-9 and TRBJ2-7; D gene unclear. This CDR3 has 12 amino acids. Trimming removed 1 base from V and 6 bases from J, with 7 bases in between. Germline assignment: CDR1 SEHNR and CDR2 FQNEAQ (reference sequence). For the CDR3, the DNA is TGTGCCAGCAGCTTAGGTGGCGTCGAGCAGTACTTC. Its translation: CASSLGGVEQYF.

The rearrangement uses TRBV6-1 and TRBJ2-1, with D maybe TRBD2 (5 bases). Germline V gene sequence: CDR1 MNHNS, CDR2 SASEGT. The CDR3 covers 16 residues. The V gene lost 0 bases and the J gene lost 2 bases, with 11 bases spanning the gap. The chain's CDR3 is CASSEADGKAYNEQFF. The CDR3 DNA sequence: TGTGCCAGCAGTGAAGCGGACGGGAAGGCCTACAATGAGCAGTTCTTC.

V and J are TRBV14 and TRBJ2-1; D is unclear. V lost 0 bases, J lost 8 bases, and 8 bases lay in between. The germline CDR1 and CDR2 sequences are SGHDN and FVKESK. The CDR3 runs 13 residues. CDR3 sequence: CASSQDIFDEQFF. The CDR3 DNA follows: TGTGCCAGCAGCCAAGATATCTTTGATGAGCAGTTCTTC.

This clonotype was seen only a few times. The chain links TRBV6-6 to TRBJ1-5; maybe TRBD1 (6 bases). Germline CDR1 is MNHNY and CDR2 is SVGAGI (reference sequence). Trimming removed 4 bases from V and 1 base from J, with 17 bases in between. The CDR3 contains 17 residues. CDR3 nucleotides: TGTGCCAGCAGTTTTCCGACAGGCTCAGGGAGCAATCAGCCCCAGCATTTT. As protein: CASSFPTGSGSNQPQHF.

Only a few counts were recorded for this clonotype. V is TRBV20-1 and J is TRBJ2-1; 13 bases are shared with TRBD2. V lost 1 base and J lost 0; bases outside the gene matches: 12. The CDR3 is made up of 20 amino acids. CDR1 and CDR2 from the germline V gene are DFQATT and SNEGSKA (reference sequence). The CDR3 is CSARAGLAGVRLSSYNEQFF. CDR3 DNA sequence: TGCAGTGCTAGAGCTGGACTAGCGGGAGTGAGGCTTAGCTCCTACAATGAGCAGTTCTTC.

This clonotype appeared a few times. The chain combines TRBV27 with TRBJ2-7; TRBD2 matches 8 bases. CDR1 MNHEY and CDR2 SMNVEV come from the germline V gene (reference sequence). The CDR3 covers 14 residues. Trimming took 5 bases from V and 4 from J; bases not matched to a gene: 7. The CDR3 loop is CASSHGLAGYEQYF. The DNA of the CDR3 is TGTGCCAGCAGTCACGGACTAGCAGGGTACGAGCAGTACTTC.

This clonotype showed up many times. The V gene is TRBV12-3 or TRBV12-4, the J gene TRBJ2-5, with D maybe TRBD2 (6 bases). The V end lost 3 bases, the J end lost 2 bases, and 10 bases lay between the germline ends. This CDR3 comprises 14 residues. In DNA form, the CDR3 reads TGTGCCAGCAGTTTCTACGGGGGTCAAGAGACCCAGTACTTC. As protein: CASSFYGGQETQYF.

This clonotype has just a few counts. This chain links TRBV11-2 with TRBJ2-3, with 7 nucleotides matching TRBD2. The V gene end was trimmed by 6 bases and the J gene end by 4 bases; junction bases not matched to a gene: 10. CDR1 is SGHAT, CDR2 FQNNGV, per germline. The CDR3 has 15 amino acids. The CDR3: CASRETRLAADTQYF. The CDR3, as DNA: TGTGCCAGCAGGGAGACGAGACTAGCCGCAGATACGCAGTATTTT.

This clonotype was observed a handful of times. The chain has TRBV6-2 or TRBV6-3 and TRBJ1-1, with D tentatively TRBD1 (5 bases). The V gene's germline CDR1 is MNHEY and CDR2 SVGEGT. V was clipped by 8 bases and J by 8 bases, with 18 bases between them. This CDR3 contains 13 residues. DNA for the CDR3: TGTGCCAGCGGGGACCGGGCTCCAGGAGAAGCTTTCTTT. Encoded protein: CASGDRAPGEAFF.

The CDR3 here is CASSQLAGGSYEQYF. The CDR3, as DNA: TGCGCCAGCAGCCAACTAGCGGGAGGGTCCTACGAGCAGTACTTC. The chain carries TRBV4-1 and TRBJ2-7; 12 bases map to TRBD2. The CDR3 is made up of 15 amino acids. The V segment lost 2 bases and the J segment 1 base; nucleotides outside the gene matches: 0. Per the germline V gene, CDR1 is MGHRA and CDR2 is YSYEKL.

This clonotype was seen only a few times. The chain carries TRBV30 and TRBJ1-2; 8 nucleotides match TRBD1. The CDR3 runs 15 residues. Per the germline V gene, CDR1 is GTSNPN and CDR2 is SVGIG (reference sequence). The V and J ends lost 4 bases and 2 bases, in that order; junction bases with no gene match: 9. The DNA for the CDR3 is TGTGCCTGGAAGAGGACAGGGACCAGAAACTATGGCTACACCTTC. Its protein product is CAWKRTGTRNYGYTF. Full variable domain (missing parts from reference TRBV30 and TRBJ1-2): SQTIHQWPATLVQPVGSPLSLECTVEGTSNPNLYWYRQAAGRGLQLLFYSVGIGQISSEVPQNLSASRPQDRQFILSSKKLLLSDSGFYLCAWKRTGTRNYGYTFGSGTRLTVV.

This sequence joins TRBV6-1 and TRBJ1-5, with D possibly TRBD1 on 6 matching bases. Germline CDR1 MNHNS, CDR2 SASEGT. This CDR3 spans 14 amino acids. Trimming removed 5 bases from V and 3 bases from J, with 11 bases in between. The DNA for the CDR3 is TGTGCCAGCAGTATGGGACACCCCAATCAGCCCCAGCATTTT. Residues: CASSMGHPNQPQHF.

CDR3 coding DNA: TGTGCCATTGCGATGACAGGGGGCATATACGAGCAGTACTTC. It yields the protein CAIAMTGGIYEQYF. V gene TRBV10-3 combines with J gene TRBJ2-7, with TRBD1 identical over 10 bases. From germline, CDR1 is ENHRY and CDR2 SYGVKD. V shed 9 bases, J shed 4 bases, and the junction held 9 bases outside the gene matches. This CDR3 region has 14 residues.

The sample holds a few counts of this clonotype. CDR3 in amino acids: CASSQMAGVGNTQYF. The DNA for the CDR3 is TGCGCCAGCAGTCAAATGGCGGGAGTTGGAAATACGCAGTATTTT. V and J are TRBV4-1 and TRBJ2-3; 7 nucleotides line up with TRBD2. The CDR3 runs to 15 residues. The V gene end was trimmed by 6 bases and the J gene end by 7 bases; junction bases not matched to a gene: 13. CDR1 and CDR2 from the germline V gene are MGHRA and YSYEKL.

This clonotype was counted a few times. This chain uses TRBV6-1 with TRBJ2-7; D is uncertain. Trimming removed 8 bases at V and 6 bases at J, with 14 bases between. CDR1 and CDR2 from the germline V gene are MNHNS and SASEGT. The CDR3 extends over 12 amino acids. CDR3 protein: CASLSEAGEQYF. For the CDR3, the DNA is TGTGCCAGCCTAAGTGAGGCCGGCGAGCAGTACTTC.

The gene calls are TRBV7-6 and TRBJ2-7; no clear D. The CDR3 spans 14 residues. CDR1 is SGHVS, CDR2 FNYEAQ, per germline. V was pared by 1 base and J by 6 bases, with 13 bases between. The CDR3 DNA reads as TGTGCCAGCAGCTTAGGGCATCCAAATATCGAGCAGTACTTC. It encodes CASSLGHPNIEQYF.

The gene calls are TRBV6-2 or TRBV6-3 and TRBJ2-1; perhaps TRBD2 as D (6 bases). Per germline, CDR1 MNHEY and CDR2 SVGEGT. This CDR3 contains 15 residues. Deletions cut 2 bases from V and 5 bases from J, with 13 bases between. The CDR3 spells CASSYADAGHNEQFF. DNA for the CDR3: TGTGCCAGCAGTTACGCGGACGCGGGGCACAATGAGCAGTTCTTC.

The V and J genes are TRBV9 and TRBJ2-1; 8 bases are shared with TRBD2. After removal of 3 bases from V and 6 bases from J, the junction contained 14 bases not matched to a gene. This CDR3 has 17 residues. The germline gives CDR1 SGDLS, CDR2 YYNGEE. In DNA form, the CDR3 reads TGTGCCAGCAGCGGCCAGTTAGGTAGCGGGACTTTCAATGAGCAGTTCTTC. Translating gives CASSGQLGSGTFNEQFF. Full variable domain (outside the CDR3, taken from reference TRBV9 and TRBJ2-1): DSGVTQTPKHLITATGQRVTLRCSPRSGDLSVYWYQQSLDQGLQFLIQYYNGEERAKGNILERFSAQQFPDLHSELNLSSLELGDSALYFCASSGQLGSGTFNEQFFGPGTRLTVL.

The DNA for the CDR3 is TGTGCCAGCAGCCCCCGGGACAGGGGGCCCTACGAGCAGTACTTC. This sequence encodes CASSPRDRGPYEQYF. The chain has TRBV7-9 and TRBJ2-7; 12 nucleotides align to TRBD1. From germline, CDR1 is SEHNR and CDR2 FQNEAQ (reference sequence). V shed 5 bases and J 2 bases; nucleotides not matched to a gene: 4. The CDR3 consists of 15 residues.

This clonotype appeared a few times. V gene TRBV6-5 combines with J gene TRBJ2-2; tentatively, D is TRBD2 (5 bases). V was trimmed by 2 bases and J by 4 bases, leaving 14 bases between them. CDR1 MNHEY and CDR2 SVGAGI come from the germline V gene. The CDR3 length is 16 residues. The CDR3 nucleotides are TGTGCCAGCAGTTACAACCAGCGGACCTTCACCGGGGAGCTGTTTTTT. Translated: CASSYNQRTFTGELFF.

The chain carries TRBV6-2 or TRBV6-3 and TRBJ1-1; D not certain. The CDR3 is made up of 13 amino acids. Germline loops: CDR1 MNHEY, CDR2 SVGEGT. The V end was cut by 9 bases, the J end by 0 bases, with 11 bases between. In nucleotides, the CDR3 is TGTGCCAGTAATTGGGGAGTGAACACTGAAGCTTTCTTT. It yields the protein CASNWGVNTEAFF.

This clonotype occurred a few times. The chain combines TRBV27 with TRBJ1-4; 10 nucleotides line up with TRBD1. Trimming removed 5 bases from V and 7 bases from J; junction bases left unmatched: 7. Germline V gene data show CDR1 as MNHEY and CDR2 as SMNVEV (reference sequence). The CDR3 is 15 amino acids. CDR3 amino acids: CASSIRTGGGEKLFF. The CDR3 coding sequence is TGTGCCAGCAGTATCCGGACAGGGGGTGGTGAAAAACTGTTTTTT.

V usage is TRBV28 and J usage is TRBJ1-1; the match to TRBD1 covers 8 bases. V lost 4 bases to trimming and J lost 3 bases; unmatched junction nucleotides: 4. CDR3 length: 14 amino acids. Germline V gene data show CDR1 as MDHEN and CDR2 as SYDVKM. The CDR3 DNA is TGTGCCAGCAGTTACAGGGGGACGGACACTGAAGCTTTCTTT. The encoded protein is CASSYRGTDTEAFF.

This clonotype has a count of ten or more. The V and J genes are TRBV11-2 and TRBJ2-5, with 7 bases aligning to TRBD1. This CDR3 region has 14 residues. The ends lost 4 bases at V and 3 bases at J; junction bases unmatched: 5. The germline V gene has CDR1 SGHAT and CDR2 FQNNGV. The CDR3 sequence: CASSSRTGEETQYF. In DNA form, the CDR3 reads TGTGCCAGCAGCTCGCGAACAGGGGAAGAGACCCAGTACTTC.

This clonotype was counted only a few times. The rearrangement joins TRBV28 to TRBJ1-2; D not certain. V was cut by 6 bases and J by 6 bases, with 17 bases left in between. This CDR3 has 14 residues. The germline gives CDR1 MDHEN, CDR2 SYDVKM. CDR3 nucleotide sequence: TGTGCCAGCAGCCCGGGGTCATCGGTACATGGCTACACCTTC. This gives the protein CASSPGSSVHGYTF.